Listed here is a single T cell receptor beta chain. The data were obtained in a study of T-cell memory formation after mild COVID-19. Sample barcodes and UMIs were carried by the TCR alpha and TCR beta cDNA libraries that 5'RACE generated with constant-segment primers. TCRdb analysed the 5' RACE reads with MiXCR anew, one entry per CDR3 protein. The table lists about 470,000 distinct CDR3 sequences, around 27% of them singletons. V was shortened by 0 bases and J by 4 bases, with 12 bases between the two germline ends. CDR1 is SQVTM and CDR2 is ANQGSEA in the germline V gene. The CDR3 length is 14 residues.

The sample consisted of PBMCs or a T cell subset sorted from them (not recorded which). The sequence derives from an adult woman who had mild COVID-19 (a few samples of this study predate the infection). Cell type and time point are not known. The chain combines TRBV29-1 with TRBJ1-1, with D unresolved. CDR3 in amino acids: CSVEDRPGSTEAFF. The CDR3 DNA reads TGCAGCGTTGAAGATCGGCCGGGGAGCACTGAAGCTTTCTTT. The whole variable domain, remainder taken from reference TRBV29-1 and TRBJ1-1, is SAVISQKPSRDICQRGTSLTIQCQVDSQVTMMFWYRQQPGQSLTLIATANQGSEATYESGFVIDKFPISRPNLTFSTLTVSNMSPEDSSIYLCSVEDRPGSTEAFFGQGTRLTVV.